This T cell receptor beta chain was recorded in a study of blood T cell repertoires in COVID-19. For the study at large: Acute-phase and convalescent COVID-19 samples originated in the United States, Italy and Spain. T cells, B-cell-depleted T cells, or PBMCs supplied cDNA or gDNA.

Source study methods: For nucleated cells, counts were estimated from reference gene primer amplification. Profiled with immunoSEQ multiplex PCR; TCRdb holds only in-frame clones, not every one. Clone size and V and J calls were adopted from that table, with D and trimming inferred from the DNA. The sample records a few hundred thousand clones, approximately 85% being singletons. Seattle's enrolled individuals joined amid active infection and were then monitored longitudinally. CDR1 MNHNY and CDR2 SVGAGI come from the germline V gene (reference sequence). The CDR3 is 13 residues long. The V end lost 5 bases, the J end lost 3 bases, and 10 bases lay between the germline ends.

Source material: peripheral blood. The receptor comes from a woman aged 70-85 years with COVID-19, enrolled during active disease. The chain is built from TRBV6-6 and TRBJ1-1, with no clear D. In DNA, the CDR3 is TGTGCCAGCAGTCCCCGGAGGGACACTGAAGCTTTCTTT. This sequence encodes CASSPRRDTEAFF.